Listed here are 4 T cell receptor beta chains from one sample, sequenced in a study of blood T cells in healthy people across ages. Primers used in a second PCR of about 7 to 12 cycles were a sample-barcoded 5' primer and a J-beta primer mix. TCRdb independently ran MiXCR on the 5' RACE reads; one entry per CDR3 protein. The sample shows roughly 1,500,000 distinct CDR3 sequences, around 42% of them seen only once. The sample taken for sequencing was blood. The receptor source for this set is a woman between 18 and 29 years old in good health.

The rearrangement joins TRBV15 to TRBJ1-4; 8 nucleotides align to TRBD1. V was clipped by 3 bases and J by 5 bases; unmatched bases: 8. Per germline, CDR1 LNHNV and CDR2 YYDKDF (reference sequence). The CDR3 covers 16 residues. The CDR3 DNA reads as TGTGCCACCAGCAGCCGCAGGACAGGGACGAATGAAAAACTGTTTTTT. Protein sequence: CATSSRRTGTNEKLFF. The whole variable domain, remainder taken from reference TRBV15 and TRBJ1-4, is DAMVIQNPRYQVTQFGKPVTLSCSQTLNHNVMYWYQQKSSQAPKLLFHYYDKDFNNEADTPDNFQSRRPNTSFCFLDIRSPGLGDTAMYLCATSSRRTGTNEKLFFGSGTQLSVL.

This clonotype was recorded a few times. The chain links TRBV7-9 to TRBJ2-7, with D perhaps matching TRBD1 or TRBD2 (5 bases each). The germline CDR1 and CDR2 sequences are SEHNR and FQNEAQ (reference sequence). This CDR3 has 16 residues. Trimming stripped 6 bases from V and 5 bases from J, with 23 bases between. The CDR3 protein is CASSTGPLPGSDEQYF. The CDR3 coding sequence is TGTGCCAGCAGTACGGGTCCGCTTCCAGGGAGTGACGAGCAGTACTTC. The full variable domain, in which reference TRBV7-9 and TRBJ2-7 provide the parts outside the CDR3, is DTGVSQNPRHKITKRGQNVTFRCDPISEHNRLYWYRQTLGQGPEFLTYFQNEAQLEKSRLLSDRFSAERPKGSFSTLEIQRTEQGDSAMYLCASSTGPLPGSDEQYFGPGTRLTVT.

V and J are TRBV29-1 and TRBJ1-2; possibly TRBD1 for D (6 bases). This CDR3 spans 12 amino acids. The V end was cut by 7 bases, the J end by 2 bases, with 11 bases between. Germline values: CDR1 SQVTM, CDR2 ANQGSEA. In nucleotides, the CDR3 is TGCAGCGCCGGGACAAAGAACTATGGCTACACCTTC. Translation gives CSAGTKNYGYTF.

As DNA, the CDR3 is TGCAGTGCTAGAGATGGTGGCGCTACAGAGCAGTACTTC. This sequence encodes CSARDGGATEQYF. The V gene is TRBV20-1, the J gene TRBJ2-7; D is undetermined. The germline V gene has CDR1 DFQATT and CDR2 SNEGSKA (reference sequence). The length of the CDR3 is 13 residues. V was cut by 0 bases and J by 7 bases, with 13 bases left in between.